This T cell receptor beta chain appears in the sequencing data of a study of shared clonotypes between healthy human individuals. V was trimmed by 5 bases and J by 1 base, leaving 12 bases between them. The CDR3 has 14 residues. In germline, CDR1 is MNHEY, CDR2 SVGAGI. The assay was immunoSEQ multiplex PCR, and TCRdb's table has in-frame clones only and misses some. The sample has just over 2,000,000 clones; over 85% are singletons. The chain joins TRBV6-5 to TRBJ2-7; D call uncertain. The receptor's source is a man younger than 35 in good health. Sequenced material: naive CD4+ T cells sorted from blood. The sample's subset: CD45RA+ positively selected. CDR3 DNA: TGTGCCAGCAGTACTCATACCTCATCCTACGAGCAGTACTTC. This encodes CASSTHTSSYEQYF.